This is a list of T cell receptor beta chains from one sample in a study of blood T cell repertoires in COVID-19. Some clones are missing from TCRdb's copy, which holds only in-frame ones; the method was immunoSEQ multiplex PCR. This sample has 200,000 to 300,000 clones, with around 80% found just once. Material for sequencing was peripheral blood. Receptors were obtained from a woman between 18 and 29 years old with acute or convalescent COVID-19. CDR3s include the opening cysteine and the closing phenylalanine or tryptophan.

TRBV13	TRBJ2-7	14	CASSLGYRTYEQYF
TRBV25-1	TRBJ1-1	12	CASRGGHTEAFF
TRBV6-5	TRBJ1-6	14	CASTRDTLGSPLHF
TRBV28	TRBJ1-6	15	CASLRDRGFDSPLHF
TRBV11-3	TRBJ1-5	17	CASSLVGARGLLQPQHF
TRBV7-2	TRBJ1-6	16	CASSLVAGYDNSPLHF
TRBV4-3	TRBJ2-2	18	CASSPSPGQGTHTGELFF
TRBV19	TRBJ2-2	18	CASSSQGTSGDYTGELFF
TRBV30	TRBJ2-7	12	CAWIASAYEQYF
TRBV24-1	TRBJ1-2	14	CATSGGRGNYGYTF
TRBV20-1	TRBJ2-2	14	CSASNRGNTGELFF
TRBV6-5	TRBJ2-7	12	CASSYSTGEQYF
TRBV27	TRBJ1-6	14	CASSFTGGSVLVHF
TRBV7-9	TRBJ2-5	15	CASSPRGTVQETQYF
TRBV28	TRBJ1-1	16	CASSSGGGWSNTEAFF
TRBV10-3	TRBJ1-3	16	CAIRGTGQGVWDTIYF
TRBV6-6	TRBJ2-1	16	CASSYSVGREGNEQFF
TRBV7-9	TRBJ2-5	18	CASSFPPDGRPFQETQYF
TRBV3-1/TRBV3-2	TRBJ2-7	16	CASSPQPSGGMYEQYF
TRBV12-3/TRBV12-4	TRBJ1-3	13	CASSLFAGNTIYF
TRBV4-2	TRBJ2-6	19	CASSQRPGQGVSGANVLTF
TRBV9	TRBJ1-5	15	CASSVGQWSNQPQHF
TRBV27	TRBJ2-5	16	CASSGAGGYPLETQYF